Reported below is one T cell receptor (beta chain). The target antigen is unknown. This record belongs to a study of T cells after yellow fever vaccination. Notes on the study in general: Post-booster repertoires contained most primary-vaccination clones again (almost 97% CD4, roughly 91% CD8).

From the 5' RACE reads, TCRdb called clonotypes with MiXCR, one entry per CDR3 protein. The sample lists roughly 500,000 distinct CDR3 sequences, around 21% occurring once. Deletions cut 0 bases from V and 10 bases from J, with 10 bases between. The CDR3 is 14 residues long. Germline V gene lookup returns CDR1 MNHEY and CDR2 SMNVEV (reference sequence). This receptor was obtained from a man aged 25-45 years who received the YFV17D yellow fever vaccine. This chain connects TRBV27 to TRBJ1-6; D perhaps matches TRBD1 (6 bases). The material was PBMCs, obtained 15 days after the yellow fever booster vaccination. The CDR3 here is CASSLSSGVSPLHF. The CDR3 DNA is TGTGCCAGCAGTTTATCGTCAGGGGTATCACCCCTCCACTTT.